Listed below are T cell receptor gamma chains from one sample, sequenced in a study of Vδ1+ human thymocytes. TCRdb applied CATT to the multiplex PCR reads for clone calling. The sample includes more than 25,000 gamma-chain clones, more than 15% of them seen just once. The sequenced sample consisted of Vdelta1+ gamma-delta thymocytes from the thymus. These receptors came from a boy younger than two who had congenital heart surgery. CDR3s include the opening cysteine and the closing phenylalanine or tryptophan. The listing skips clone size in some rows; elsewhere it reads once, few, many or a size class.

v_call	j_call	clone_size	cdr3_nt	cdr3_aa
TRGV2	TRGJ1/TRGJ2	medium-sized	TGTGCCACCTGGGACGGGGGTAAGAAACTCTTT	CATWDGGKKLF
TRGV4	TRGJ1/TRGJ2	NA	TGTGCCACCTGGGATGGGCGCAGTTATAAGAAACTCTTT	CATWDGRSYKKLF
TRGV2	TRGJ1/TRGJ2	few	TGTGCCACCTGGGATGTGGACGGGAAACTCTTT	CATWDVDGKLF
TRGV4	TRGJ1/TRGJ2	NA	TGTGCCACCTGCGATGGGCCCCTTTATTATAAGAAACTCTTT	CATCDGPLYYKKLF
TRGV9	TRGJ1/TRGJ2	NA	TGTGCCTTGTGGGAGGTGGAGGTTTATAAGAAACTCTTT	CALWEVEVYKKLF
TRGV2	TRGJ1/TRGJ2	few	TGTGCCACCTGGGACGGGATGTATTATTATAAGAAACTCTTT	CATWDGMYYYKKLF
TRGV4	TRGJ1/TRGJ2	NA	TGTGCCACCTGGGATGGGAACGAGAAACTCTTT	CATWDGNEKLF
TRGV3	TRGJP1	NA	TGTGCCACCTGGGACAGGCTGAAAACTCTGGCTGGGACTGGTTGGTTCAAGATATTT	CATWDRLKTLAGTGWFKIF
TRGV9	TRGJP	NA	TGTGCCTTGTGGTGGGAGTTGGGCAAAAAAATCAAGGTATTT	CALWWELGKKIKVF
TRGV9	TRGJ1/TRGJ2	NA	TGTGCCTTGTGGGGACGCCGGAAACTCTTT	CALWGRRKLF
TRGV9	TRGJ1/TRGJ2	few	TGTGCCTTACCCCGTGGGGTCAAGAAACTCTTT	CALPRGVKKLF
TRGV9	TRGJ1/TRGJ2	few	TGTGCCTTGTGGGAGGTGCGCCGGAAACTCTTT	CALWEVRRKLF
TRGV2	TRGJP1	few	TGTGCCACCTGGGCCTACCACACTGGTTGGTTCAAGATATTT	CATWAYHTGWFKIF
TRGV2	TRGJ1/TRGJ2	few	TGTGCCACCTGGGACGACCTTAAGAAACTCTTT	CATWDDLKKLF
TRGV4	TRGJP2	NA	TGTGCCACCTGGGATGCCCCTGGTCGTTATAGTAGTGATTGGATCAAGACGTTT	CATWDAPGRYSSDWIKTF
TRGV5	TRGJ1/TRGJ2	NA	TGTGCCACCTGGGACAGGCAGAGAGTCTATAAGAAACTCTTT	CATWDRQRVYKKLF
TRGV3	TRGJ1/TRGJ2	NA	TGTGCCACCTGGGACAGGCGTTTGAAACTCTTT	CATWDRRLKLF
TRGV9	TRGJ1/TRGJ2	medium-sized	TGTGCCTTGTGGGAGGCGAAACTCTTT	CALWEAKLF
TRGV4	TRGJ1/TRGJ2	NA	TGTGCCACCTGGGATGGGCAAGCATTTAAGAAACTCTTT	CATWDGQAFKKLF
TRGV3	TRGJ1/TRGJ2	medium-sized	TGTGCCACCTGGGACAAGATTTATTATAAGAAACTCTTT	CATWDKIYYKKLF
TRGV5	TRGJ1/TRGJ2	NA	TGTGCCACCTGGGACAGGCTAAGGAGGGCTAAAAAACTCTTT	CATWDRLRRAKKLF